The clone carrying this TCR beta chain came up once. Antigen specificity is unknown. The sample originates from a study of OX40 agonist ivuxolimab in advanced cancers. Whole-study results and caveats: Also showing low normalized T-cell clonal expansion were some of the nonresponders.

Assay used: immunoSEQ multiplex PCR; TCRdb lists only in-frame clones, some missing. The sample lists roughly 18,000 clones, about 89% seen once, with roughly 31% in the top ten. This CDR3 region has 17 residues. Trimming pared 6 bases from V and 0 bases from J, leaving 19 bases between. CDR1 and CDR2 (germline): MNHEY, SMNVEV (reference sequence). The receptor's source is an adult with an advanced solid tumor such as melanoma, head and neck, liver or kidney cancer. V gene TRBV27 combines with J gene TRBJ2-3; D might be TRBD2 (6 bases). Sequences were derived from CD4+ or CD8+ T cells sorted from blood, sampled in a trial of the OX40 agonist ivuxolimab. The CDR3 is CASSPGWLATSTDTQYF. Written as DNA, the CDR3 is TGTGCCAGCAGCCCAGGGTGGCTAGCGACTAGCACAGATACGCAGTATTTT.